The rows below give T cell receptor beta chains drawn from one sample of a study of blood T cell repertoires in COVID-19. Sequencing was performed with immunoSEQ multiplex PCR; in TCRdb, only in-frame clones are kept and a portion is missing. The sample lists 190,000 or so clones, approximately 87% occurring once. The sample consisted of peripheral blood. The receptors come from a woman younger than 30 who had recovered from COVID-19. The CDR3 runs from the conserved cysteine through the conserved F or W. The D gene is left open where the match is weak. A row's size may be missing; if present it is once, few, many or a size class.

clone_size j_call d_call v_call cdr3_nt cdr3_aa
NA TRBJ1-1 TRBD1 TRBV9 TGTGCCAGCAGCAGACAGGGTTTGGGGACTGAAGCTTTCTTT CASSRQGLGTEAFF
NA TRBJ2-1 TRBD2 TRBV5-1 TGCGCCAGCACCCCACTAGCGGGGGTTACCTACAATGAGCAGTTCTTC CASTPLAGVTYNEQFF
NA TRBJ1-5 TRBD1 TRBV7-9 TGTGCCAGCAGCTTAGCGGCAGGGGGCGTCCAGCCCCAGCATTTT CASSLAAGGVQPQHF
NA TRBJ1-1 TRBD1 TRBV18 TGTGCCAGCTCCAGGGGGCTACCATCGAACACTGAAGCTTTCTTT CASSRGLPSNTEAFF
NA TRBJ2-2 TRBD2 TRBV7-8 TGTGCCAGCAGCCCTAGCCGTCTAGCGGGCAGGGAGCTGTTTTTT CASSPSRLAGRELFF
NA TRBJ1-3 NA TRBV25-1 TGTGCCAGCAGTGAGAGGTGGCACTCTGGAAACACCATATATTTT CASSERWHSGNTIYF
NA TRBJ1-1 NA TRBV4-3 TGCGCCAGCAGCCAAGATAGTCGGGGGGGATTAGAAGCTTTCTTT CASSQDSRGGLEAFF
NA TRBJ1-2 NA TRBV2 TGTGCCAGCAGGGATAGCAGGGGTGCTGGCTACACCTTC CASRDSRGAGYTF
few TRBJ1-4 TRBD1 TRBV7-9 TGTGCCAGCAGCCAGGGACAGATCCATGAAAAACTGTTTTTT CASSQGQIHEKLFF
NA TRBJ1-5 NA TRBV5-1 TGCGCCAGCAGCTTGGACACGTCACAGCCCCAGCATTTT CASSLDTSQPQHF
NA TRBJ2-5 TRBD1 TRBV5-4 TGTGCCAGCAGCTCATCGGGGACAGGCCAAGAGACCCAGTACTTC CASSSSGTGQETQYF
NA TRBJ1-4 NA TRBV18 TGTGCCAGCTCGCCCGGGCCAGGGGAGGGTGAAAAACTGTTTTTT CASSPGPGEGEKLFF
few TRBJ2-3 NA TRBV4-2 TGTGCCAGCAGCCACACTTTCGACGGGTTCCTCACAGATACGCAGTATTTT CASSHTFDGFLTDTQYF
NA TRBJ1-1 NA TRBV6-5 TGTGCCAGCAGGCCCCTTAGGAACACTGAAGCTTTCTTT CASRPLRNTEAFF
NA TRBJ2-3 TRBD2 TRBV7-2 TGTGCCAGCAGCTTGGACGGGAGGGCCAGGTGGGATACGCAGTATTTT CASSLDGRARWDTQYF
NA TRBJ2-3 TRBD1 TRBV6-5 TGTGCCAGCAGGGACAGGGTCCCTACAGATACGCAGTATTTT CASRDRVPTDTQYF
NA TRBJ2-1 NA TRBV11-2 TGTGCCAGCAGCCTTATCCGGGACAATGAGCAGTTCTTC CASSLIRDNEQFF